This T cell receptor beta chain was found in a study of blood T cell repertoires in COVID-19. Overall study context: Samples taken during acute and convalescent COVID-19 were collected in the United States, Italy and Spain. The cDNA or gDNA used as material had been derived from T cells, B-cell-depleted T cells, or PBMCs.

Under the authors' procedure: Amplification of reference gene primers provided the estimated nucleated cell counts. Generated by immunoSEQ multiplex PCR, the TCRdb table keeps only in-frame clones and is missing some. The V and J calls and clone size come from that table; D and trimming were worked out from the DNA. Seen here are 120,000 to 150,000 clones, 84% observed once, and the top ten hold 4.8%. The sequence was collected from a human donor in a cohort sampled during active COVID-19. The sample comprised peripheral blood.

The chain's CDR3 is CASGAGGNQPQHF. The CDR3 DNA sequence: TGTGCCAGTGGGGCAGGGGGGAATCAGCCCCAGCATTTT. This chain links TRBV19 with TRBJ1-5, with TRBD1 identical over 7 bases. The ends lost 8 bases at V and 4 bases at J; junction bases unmatched: 5. The germline gives CDR1 LNHDA, CDR2 SQIVND (reference sequence). The CDR3 loop spans 13 amino acids.